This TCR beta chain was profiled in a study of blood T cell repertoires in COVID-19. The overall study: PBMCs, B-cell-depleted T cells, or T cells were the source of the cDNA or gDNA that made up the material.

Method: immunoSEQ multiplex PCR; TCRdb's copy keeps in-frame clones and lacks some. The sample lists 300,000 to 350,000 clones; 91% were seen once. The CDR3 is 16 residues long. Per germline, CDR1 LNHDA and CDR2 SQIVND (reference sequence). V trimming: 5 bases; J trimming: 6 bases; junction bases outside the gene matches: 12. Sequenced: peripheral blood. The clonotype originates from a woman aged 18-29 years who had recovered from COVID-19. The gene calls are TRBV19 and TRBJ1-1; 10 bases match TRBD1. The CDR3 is CASSVTKGQGRPEAFF. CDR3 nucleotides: TGTGCCAGTAGTGTTACTAAGGGACAGGGGCGTCCTGAAGCTTTCTTT. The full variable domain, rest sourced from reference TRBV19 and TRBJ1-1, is DGGITQSPKYLFRKEGQNVTLSCEQNLNHDAMYWYRQDPGQGLRLIYYSQIVNDFQKGDIAEGYSVSREKKESFPLTVTSAQKNPTAFYLCASSVTKGQGRPEAFFGQGTRLTVV.